This entry features one T cell receptor beta chain sequence. The target antigen is unknown. Unique molecular identifiers were incorporated into the prepared TCRbeta library. Using its own MiXCR run on the PCR reads, TCRdb lists one record per CDR3 protein. Of some 290,000 distinct CDR3 sequences listed, about a quarter are singletons. The sample originates from a study of T-cell reconstitution after alpha-beta-depleted transplantation in children. Study-level findings and limits: As was reported, about two months after transplant, alpha-beta T cells came from several hundred expanded graft clones. Diversity and T-cell counts at one year after transplant derived mostly from new T cells.

Germline V CDR1 and CDR2: SGHAT, FQNNGV. V was pared by 5 bases and J by 11 bases, with 12 bases between. This CDR3 contains 11 residues. The J gene is TRBJ1-1, the V gene TRBV11-2; D gene uncertain. The TCR was taken from a male patient younger than 18 who had a stem cell transplant for acute lymphoblastic leukemia, so the T cells may come from the graft donor. The sequences come from PBMCs, mostly from graft donor cells, collected 180 days after TCRalphabeta/CD19-depleted stem cell transplant. CDR3 amino acids: CASSLRRRAFF. In DNA form, the CDR3 reads TGTGCCAGCAGCCTCAGACGGAGGGCTTTCTTT.